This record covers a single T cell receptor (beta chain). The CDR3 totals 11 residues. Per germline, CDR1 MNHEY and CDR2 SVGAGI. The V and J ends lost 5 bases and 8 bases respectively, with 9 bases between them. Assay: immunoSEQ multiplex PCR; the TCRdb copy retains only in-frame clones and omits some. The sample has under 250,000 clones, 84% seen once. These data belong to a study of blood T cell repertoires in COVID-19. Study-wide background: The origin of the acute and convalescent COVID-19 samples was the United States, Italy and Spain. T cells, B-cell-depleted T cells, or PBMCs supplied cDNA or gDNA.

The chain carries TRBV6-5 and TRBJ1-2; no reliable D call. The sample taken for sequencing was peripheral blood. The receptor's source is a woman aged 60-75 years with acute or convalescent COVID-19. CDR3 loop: CASSQSGGYTF. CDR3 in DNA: TGTGCCAGCAGTCAATCGGGAGGCTACACCTTC.